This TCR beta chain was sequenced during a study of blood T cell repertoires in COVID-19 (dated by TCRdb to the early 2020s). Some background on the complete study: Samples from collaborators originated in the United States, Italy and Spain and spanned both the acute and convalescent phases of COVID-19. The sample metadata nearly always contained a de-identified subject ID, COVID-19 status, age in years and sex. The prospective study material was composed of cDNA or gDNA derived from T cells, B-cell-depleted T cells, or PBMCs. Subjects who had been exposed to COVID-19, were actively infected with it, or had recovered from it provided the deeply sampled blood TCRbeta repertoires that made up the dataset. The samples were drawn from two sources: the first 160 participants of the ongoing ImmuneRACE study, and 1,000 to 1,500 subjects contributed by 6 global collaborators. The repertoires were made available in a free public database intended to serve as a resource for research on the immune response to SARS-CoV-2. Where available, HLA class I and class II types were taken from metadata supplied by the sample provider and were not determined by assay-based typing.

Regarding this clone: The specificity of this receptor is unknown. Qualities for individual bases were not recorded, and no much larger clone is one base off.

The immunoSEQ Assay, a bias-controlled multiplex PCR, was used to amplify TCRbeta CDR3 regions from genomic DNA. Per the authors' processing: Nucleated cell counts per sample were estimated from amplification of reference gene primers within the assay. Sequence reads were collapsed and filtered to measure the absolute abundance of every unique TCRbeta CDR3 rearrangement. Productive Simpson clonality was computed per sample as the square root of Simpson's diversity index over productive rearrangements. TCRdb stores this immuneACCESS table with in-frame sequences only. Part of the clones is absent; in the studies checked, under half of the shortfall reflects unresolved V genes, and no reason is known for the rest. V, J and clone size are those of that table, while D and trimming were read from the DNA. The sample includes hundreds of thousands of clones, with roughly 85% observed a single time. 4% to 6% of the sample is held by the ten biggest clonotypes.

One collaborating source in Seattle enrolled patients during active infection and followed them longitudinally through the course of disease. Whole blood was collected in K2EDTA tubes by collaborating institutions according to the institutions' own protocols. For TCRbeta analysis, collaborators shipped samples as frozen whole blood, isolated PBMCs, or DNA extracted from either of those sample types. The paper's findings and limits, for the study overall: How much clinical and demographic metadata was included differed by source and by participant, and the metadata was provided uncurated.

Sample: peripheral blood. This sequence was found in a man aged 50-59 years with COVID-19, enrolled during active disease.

In nucleotides, the sequence is TGTGCCAGCAGTTACGCCTCTCGGGGAACTGAAGCTTTCTTT. Its product reads: CASSYASRGTEAFF. The rearranged segments are TRBV6-5 and TRBJ1-1, with no confident D gene call. V and J are truncated by 2 bases and 5 bases respectively, leaving an intervening sequence of 12 bases. In the germline V gene, CDR1 corresponds to MNHEY and CDR2 to SVGAGI. Taken from cysteine to phenylalanine, the CDR3 has 14 residues. Of all the DNA, just the CDR3 is kept, 42 bases in frame from base 1.